The T cell receptor (beta chain) described here comes from a study of technical replicates of blood from four donors. Only in-frame clones appear in the TCRdb table, and some are missing; sequencing was by immunoSEQ multiplex PCR. The sample shows 90,000 to 100,000 clones, less than 95% of them seen only once. The clonotype comes from a human donor in good health. The sequenced sample consisted of T cells isolated from PBMCs.

DNA for the CDR3: TGTGCCAGCCCCCCGCGGTGGAATTGCTACGAGCAGTACTTC. Translating it yields CASPPRWNCYEQYF. The gene calls are TRBV6-5 and TRBJ2-7; no firm D call. This CDR3 region has 14 residues. Deletions cut 8 bases from V and 3 bases from J, with 17 bases between. The germline CDR1 and CDR2 sequences are MNHEY and SVGAGI.